The clone carrying this TCR beta chain has a handful of counts. As yet, its antigen is unknown. A read error may explain this, as a much larger clone is one base away. Each TCR beta library was made by quantitative 5'-RACE that incorporated molecular barcodes. TCRdb re-analysed the 5' RACE reads in MiXCR, keeping a single row per CDR3 protein. The sample carries 150,000 to 200,000 distinct CDR3 sequences, over 10% recorded once. Germline CDR1 reads SGDLS; CDR2 reads YYNGEE. The CDR3 runs to 13 residues. These data are taken from a study of CD8 T cells in ankylosing spondylitis. The study, taken as a whole, reports: Disease-linked clones were CD8+ and relatively rare in peripheral blood. In ankylosing spondylitis patients, matched synovial fluid reportedly showed significant enrichment of disease-linked clones. The study identified a TCR beta motif of under ten highly homologous variants that appeared characteristic of ankylosing spondylitis blood.

The sequenced material came from blood, either unsorted or a sorted T cell fraction (not recorded which). The sequence came from a male donor with ankylosing spondylitis or in good health (not recorded which). The chain has TRBV9 and TRBJ2-7; TRBD2 agrees at 10 bases. CDR3 amino acids: CAGSEGLAYEQYF. CDR3 nucleotide sequence: TGTGCCGGCAGCGAGGGACTAGCGTACGAGCAGTACTTC.